The T cell receptor beta chain under discussion was sequenced for a study of blood T cell repertoires in COVID-19. Whole-study context: COVID-19 samples, acute and convalescent, were from the United States, Italy and Spain.

The CDR3 runs 15 residues. Looked up from germline, CDR1 is MNHEY and CDR2 is SMNVEV (reference sequence). V lost 3 bases, J lost 9 bases, and 8 bases stayed unmatched. Clones were read by immunoSEQ multiplex PCR, and TCRdb kept only the in-frame ones, dropping some. The table lists roughly 230,000 clones, approximately 85% of them singletons, with around 5.5% in the top ten. V gene TRBV27 combines with J gene TRBJ2-2; 9 nucleotides match TRBD1. The sequence came from a man aged 50-59 years with COVID-19, enrolled during active disease. Sequencing was performed on peripheral blood. The CDR3 loop is CASSFTPGQGRELFF. CDR3 DNA sequence: TGTGCCAGCAGTTTTACCCCCGGACAGGGGAGGGAGCTGTTTTTT.